This is a list of T cell receptor beta chains from one sample in a study of read filtering for tumor transcriptome and immune sequencing. TCRdb reanalysed the reads using MiXCR and keeps one entry per CDR3 protein. The sample includes 40,000 to 50,000 distinct CDR3 sequences, 13% of them seen just once. The source material was a population of CD138-negative cells sorted from bone marrow. The source is a donor older than 35 with multiple myeloma. The CDR3 runs from the conserved cysteine through the conserved F or W. A D gene is named only where the DNA matches it firmly. Rows give clone size only sometimes, using once, few, many, or a class for an expanded clone.

D gene	clone size	V gene	J gene	CDR3 protein	CDR3 DNA
.	many	TRBV20-1	TRBJ1-1	CSAKTQNTEAFF	TGCAGTGCTAAAACGCAAAACACTGAAGCTTTCTTT
.	.	TRBV9	TRBJ1-1	CASSIDVNTEAFF	TGTGCCAGCAGCATAGACGTGAACACTGAAGCTTTCTTT
.	many	TRBV30	TRBJ1-1	CASSKGNTEAFF	TGTGCCTCCTCAAAGGGGAACACTGAAGCTTTCTTT
.	few	TRBV5-1	TRBJ1-4	CASSLPGFGVSTNEKLFF	TGCGCCAGCAGTCTCCCGGGATTTGGAGTGTCAACTAATGAAAAACTGTTTTTT
.	few	TRBV30	TRBJ1-1	CAWLQGIGTEAFF	TGTGCCTGGCTACAGGGCATCGGGACTGAAGCTTTCTTT
.	.	TRBV6-5	TRBJ2-5	CASSYFSGQETQYF	TGTGCCAGCAGTTACTTCTCTGGCCAAGAGACCCAGTACTTC
.	many	TRBV21-1	TRBJ2-7	CASSRGGQYF	TGTGCCAGCAGCAGGGGGGGGCAGTACTTC
TRBD2	.	TRBV11-1	TRBJ2-1	CASSFVLGLADNEQSF	TGTGCCAGCAGCTTCGTCCTCGGTCTAGCGGACAATGAGCAGTCCTTC
.	.	TRBV11-2	TRBJ2-5	CASSLDPAETQYF	TGTGCCAGCAGCTTAGATCCAGCGGAGACCCAGTACTTC
TRBD2	many	TRBV28	TRBJ2-7	CATRDGTSGKQYF	TGTGCCACCAGGGACGGGACTAGCGGGAAGCAGTACTTC
.	many	TRBV11-2	TRBJ2-2	CASRPGWAGELFF	TGTGCCAGCAGACCAGGGTGGGCCGGGGAGCTGTTTTTT
TRBD2	many	TRBV4-2	TRBJ2-1	CASSQVETSGSYNEQFF	TGTGCCAGCAGCCAAGTGGAGACTAGCGGTTCCTACAATGAGCAGTTCTTC
TRBD2	many	TRBV20-1	TRBJ2-7	CSARPSAREGRDEQYF	TGCAGTGCTAGACCCTCGGCGAGGGAGGGTCGGGACGAGCAGTACTTC
TRBD2	.	TRBV7-8	TRBJ2-7	CASSLVGTSGRYAYEQYF	TGTGCCAGCAGCTTAGTTGGGACTAGCGGGAGGTACGCTTACGAGCAGTACTTC
.	many	TRBV3-1	TRBJ2-2	CASSQVEGTGELFF	TGTGCCAGCAGCCAAGTCGAGGGCACCGGGGAGCTGTTTTTT
.	many	TRBV6-2/TRBV6-3	TRBJ1-4	CASRRRDGPGRLFF	TGTGCCAGCAGACGCCGGGACGGGCCGGGGCGGCTGTTTTTT
.	many	TRBV7-8	TRBJ2-4	CASSPRGAGLAKNIQYF	TGTGCCAGCAGCCCGAGGGGGGCCGGCTTAGCCAAAAACATTCAGTACTTC
.	many	TRBV5-1	TRBJ2-5	CASSRDLQETQYF	TGCGCCAGCAGTAGAGATCTCCAAGAGACCCAGTACTTC
.	many	TRBV28	TRBJ1-1	CASSHRVHTEAFF	TGTGCCAGCAGTCACAGGGTTCACACTGAAGCTTTCTTT
TRBD1	many	TRBV6-6	TRBJ1-2	CASSVQGNYGYTF	TGTGCCAGCAGTGTACAGGGGAACTATGGCTACACCTTC
TRBD2	many	TRBV11-2	TRBJ2-3	CASSAREEGDTQYF	TGTGCCAGCAGCGCCCGGGAGGAGGGAGATACGCAGTATTTT
.	many	TRBV5-1	TRBJ2-7	CASSLAGARSYEQYF	TGCGCCAGCAGCTTGGCGGGGGCGAGGTCCTACGAGCAGTACTTC
.	medium-sized	TRBV21-1	TRBJ2-1	CASIGGSDYNEQFF	TGTGCCAGCATAGGGGGCTCGGACTACAATGAGCAGTTCTTC
.	many	TRBV9	TRBJ2-1	CASSVGYQGSTYNEQFF	TGTGCCAGCAGCGTAGGATACCAGGGGAGTACCTACAATGAGCAGTTCTTC
.	many	TRBV6-5	TRBJ1-5	CASSHTGTQPQHF	TGTGCCAGCAGCCATACAGGGACCCAGCCCCAGCATTTT
.	many	TRBV7-2	TRBJ1-4	CASSSGWGIGEKLFF	TGTGCCAGCAGCTCCGGATGGGGCATAGGGGAAAAACTGTTTTTT
.	many	TRBV11-3	TRBJ2-7	CASSARSRGSYEQYF	TGTGCCAGCAGCGCCCGGTCAAGGGGATCCTACGAGCAGTACTTC
.	many	TRBV28	TRBJ2-2	CASSLPPGVANTGELFF	TGTGCCAGCAGTTTACCTCCGGGGGTCGCGAACACCGGGGAGCTGTTTTTT
.	many	TRBV19	TRBJ2-1	CASSIDLVSSYNEQFF	TGTGCCAGTAGTATAGATCTCGTGAGCTCCTACAATGAGCAGTTCTTC
.	many	TRBV7-9	TRBJ2-7	CASSLTGRYEQYF	TGTGCCAGCAGCTTGACAGGCAGATACGAGCAGTACTTC
TRBD2	many	TRBV20-1	TRBJ2-5	CSARTSGETQYF	TGCAGTGCTAGGACTAGCGGAGAGACCCAGTACTTC
.	many	TRBV9	TRBJ2-1	CASSVRQLSNEQFF	TGTGCCAGCAGCGTAAGGCAGCTTTCTAATGAGCAGTTCTTC
.	many	TRBV6-2/TRBV6-3	TRBJ1-1	CASKTPKSRGTEAFF	TGTGCCAGCAAGACCCCTAAGAGCCGGGGCACTGAAGCTTTCTTT
.	few	TRBV20-1	TRBJ1-2	CTEGGANYGYTF	TGCACGGAAGGGGGAGCCAACTATGGCTACACCTTC
.	.	TRBV5-1	TRBJ1-2	CASTLRGGSWRYGYTF	TGCGCCAGCACCCTTCGCGGCGGCAGTTGGCGATATGGCTACACCTTC
TRBD1	.	TRBV10-3	TRBJ1-1	CAISEYGQGVGTEAFF	TGTGCCATCAGTGAGTATGGACAGGGGGTAGGTACTGAAGCTTTCTTT
.	many	TRBV28	TRBJ2-2	CASRRPGFTGELFF	TGTGCCAGCAGGCGACCTGGGTTCACCGGGGAGCTGTTTTTT
.	many	TRBV5-4	TRBJ2-1	CASSFQGFNEQFF	TGTGCCAGCAGCTTTCAGGGATTCAATGAGCAGTTCTTC
.	many	TRBV27	TRBJ1-1	CASSPDSKHGAFF	TGTGCCAGCAGTCCGGACAGTAAGCATGGGGCTTTCTTT
TRBD2	many	TRBV4-3	TRBJ2-1	CASSPDEGLAAFGEQFF	TGCGCCAGCAGCCCAGATGAGGGGCTAGCGGCCTTCGGTGAGCAGTTCTTC
TRBD1	many	TRBV2	TRBJ2-7	CASRRQGANNYEQYF	TGTGCCAGCAGGAGACAGGGGGCGAACAACTACGAGCAGTACTTC
TRBD2	many	TRBV5-6	TRBJ2-3	CASSLDSGRASDTQYF	TGTGCCAGCAGCTTGGATTCCGGGAGGGCCAGTGATACGCAGTATTTT
TRBD1	many	TRBV29-1	TRBJ1-1	CSVETGQGEAFF	TGCAGCGTTGAAACCGGCCAGGGGGAGGCTTTCTTT
.	many	TRBV7-2	TRBJ2-5	CASSSEPVTGLQETQYF	TGTGCCAGCAGCTCCGAACCCGTAACGGGCCTACAAGAGACCCAGTACTTC
.	many	TRBV7-2	TRBJ1-1	CASSLFGGDNTEAFF	TGTGCCAGCAGCTTATTTGGGGGAGATAACACTGAAGCTTTCTTT
TRBD2	many	TRBV28	TRBJ2-7	CASRQHVTSGGSSYEQYF	TGTGCCAGCAGGCAACACGTAACTAGCGGGGGGAGCTCCTACGAGCAGTACTTC
.	many	TRBV27	TRBJ2-1	CASSPDGNEQFF	TGTGCCAGCAGTCCGGACGGCAATGAGCAGTTCTTC
.	.	TRBV20-1	TRBJ2-1	CSARDLVRGADDEQFF	TGCAGTGCTAGAGACCTGGTGCGTGGGGCTGACGATGAGCAGTTCTTC
.	many	TRBV7-2	TRBJ2-5	CASSTGTARETQYF	TGTGCCAGCAGCACGGGGACGGCTAGGGAGACCCAGTACTTC
.	many	TRBV6-2/TRBV6-3	TRBJ2-1	CASSYETHYNEQFF	TGTGCCAGCAGTTACGAAACGCACTACAATGAGCAGTTCTTC
TRBD1	few	TRBV19	TRBJ2-7	CASSPFGTGDHEQYF	TGTGCCAGTAGTCCCTTCGGGACAGGGGACCACGAGCAGTACTTC
TRBD2	many	TRBV30	TRBJ2-7	CAWSLTSGSYEQYF	TGTGCCTGGAGTCTGACTAGCGGGAGCTACGAGCAGTACTTC
TRBD1	many	TRBV7-2	TRBJ1-5	CASSLFRGRENQPQHF	TGTGCCAGCAGCTTATTCAGGGGGCGGGAAAATCAGCCCCAGCATTTT